This record looks at one TCR beta chain sequence and its context. This entry comes from a study of patients and donors after allogeneic stem cell transplantation. Each CDR3 protein is one row after TCRdb ran MiXCR on the RT-PCR reads. The table shows about 960,000 distinct CDR3 sequences, with roughly 18% occurring only once. The CDR3 runs 12 residues. CDR1 is GTSNPN and CDR2 is SVGIG in the germline V gene (reference sequence). V lost 0 bases, J lost 8 bases, and 9 bases lay in between. The rearrangement joins TRBV30 to TRBJ2-3; D gene ambiguous. Sequenced sample: blood, either unsorted or a sorted T cell fraction (not recorded which). This TCR was sampled from a human donor who was either an allogeneic HSCT recipient or a stem cell or donor lymphocyte infusion donor (not recorded which). It is not recorded whose cells these are; they may come from a transplant donor. The CDR3 sequence: CAWSVQLSTQYF. The CDR3 DNA sequence: TGTGCCTGGAGTGTACAACTGAGTACGCAGTATTTT.